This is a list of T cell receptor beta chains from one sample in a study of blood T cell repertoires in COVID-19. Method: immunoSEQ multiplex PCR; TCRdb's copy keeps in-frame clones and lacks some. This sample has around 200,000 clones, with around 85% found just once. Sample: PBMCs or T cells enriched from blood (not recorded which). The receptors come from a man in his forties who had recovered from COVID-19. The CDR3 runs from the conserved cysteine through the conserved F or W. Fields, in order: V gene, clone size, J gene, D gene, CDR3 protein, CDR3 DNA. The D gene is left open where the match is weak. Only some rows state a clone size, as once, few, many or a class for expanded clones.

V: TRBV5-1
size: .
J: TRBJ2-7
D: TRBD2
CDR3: CASSLPGGRDEQYF
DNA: TGCGCCAGCAGCTTGCCCGGGGGGAGGGACGAGCAGTACTTC

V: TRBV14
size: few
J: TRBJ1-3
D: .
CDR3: CASSLDIGNTIYF
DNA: TGTGCCAGCAGCCTCGACATAGGAAACACCATATATTTT

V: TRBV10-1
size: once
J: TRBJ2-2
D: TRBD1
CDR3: CASTNMGRGQGGELFF
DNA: TGCGCCAGCACCAACATGGGCAGGGGGCAGGGCGGGGAGCTGTTTTTT

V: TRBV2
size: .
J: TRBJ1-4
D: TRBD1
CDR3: CAGNRGPNEKLFF
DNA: TGTGCCGGAAACAGGGGCCCTAATGAAAAACTGTTTTTT

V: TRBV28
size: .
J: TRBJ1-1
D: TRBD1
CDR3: CASNRGLTEAFF
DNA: TGTGCCAGCAACAGGGGGCTCACTGAAGCTTTCTTT

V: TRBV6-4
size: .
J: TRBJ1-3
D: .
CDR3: CASVDSRDPEGNTIYF
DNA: TGTGCCAGCGTTGACTCCAGGGATCCGGAGGGAAACACCATATATTTT

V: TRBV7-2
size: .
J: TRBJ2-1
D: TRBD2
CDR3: CASGTSGRPEQFF
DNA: TGTGCCAGCGGGACTAGCGGGAGGCCGGAGCAGTTCTTC

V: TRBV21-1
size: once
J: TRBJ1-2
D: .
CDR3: CASSKRDRGVYGYTF
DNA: TGTGCCAGCAGCAAAAGGGACAGGGGGGTATATGGCTACACCTTC

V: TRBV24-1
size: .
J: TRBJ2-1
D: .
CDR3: CATSDLAGWQFF
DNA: TGTGCCACCAGTGATTTGGCAGGCTGGCAGTTCTTC

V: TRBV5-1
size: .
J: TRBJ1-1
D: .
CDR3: CASSLAEQANTEAFF
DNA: TGCGCCAGCAGCTTGGCCGAACAGGCCAACACTGAAGCTTTCTTT

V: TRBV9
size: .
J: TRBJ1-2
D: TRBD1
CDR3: CASSVDGTGVYGYTF
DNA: TGTGCCAGCAGCGTAGACGGGACAGGGGTCTATGGCTACACCTTC

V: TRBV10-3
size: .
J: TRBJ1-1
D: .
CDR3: CAIRAQGKKGEAFF
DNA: TGTGCCATCAGGGCACAGGGAAAAAAAGGTGAAGCTTTCTTT

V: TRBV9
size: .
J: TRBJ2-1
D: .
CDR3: CASSVGGGPYNEQFF
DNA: TGTGCCAGCAGCGTAGGCGGGGGCCCTTACAATGAGCAGTTCTTC

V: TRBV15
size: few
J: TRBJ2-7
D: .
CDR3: CATSRGQNYEQYF
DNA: TGTGCCACCAGCAGAGGACAGAACTACGAGCAGTACTTC

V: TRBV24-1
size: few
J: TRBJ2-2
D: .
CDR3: CATSGGGNEGTGELFF
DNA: TGTGCCACCAGTGGGGGCGGGAACGAAGGGACCGGGGAGCTGTTTTTT

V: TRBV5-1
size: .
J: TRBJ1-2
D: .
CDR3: CASSPSGDYGYTF
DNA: TGCGCCAGCAGCCCCTCGGGGGACTATGGCTACACCTTC

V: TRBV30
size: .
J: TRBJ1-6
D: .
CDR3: CAGETEDYSPLHF
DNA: TGTGCCGGGGAGACAGAGGATTATTCACCCCTCCACTTT

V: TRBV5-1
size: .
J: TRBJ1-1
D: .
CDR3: CASSRGVAEAFF
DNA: TGCGCCAGCAGCCGGGGGGTCGCTGAAGCTTTCTTT

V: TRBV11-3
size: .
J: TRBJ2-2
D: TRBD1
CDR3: CASSSGQGHTGELFF
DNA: TGTGCCAGCAGCTCTGGACAGGGACACACCGGGGAGCTGTTTTTT

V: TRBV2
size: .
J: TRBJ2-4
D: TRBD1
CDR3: CASSGQTGTLERAKNIQYF
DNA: TGTGCCAGCAGTGGTCAGACAGGGACGTTAGAACGAGCCAAAAACATTCAGTACTTC

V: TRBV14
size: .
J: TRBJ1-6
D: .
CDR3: CASSQERELPLHF
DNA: TGTGCCAGCAGCCAAGAGAGGGAATTACCCCTCCACTTT

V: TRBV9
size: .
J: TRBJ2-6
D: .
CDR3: CASSVESGSSGANVLTF
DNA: TGTGCCAGCAGCGTAGAAAGCGGATCCTCTGGGGCCAACGTCCTGACTTTC

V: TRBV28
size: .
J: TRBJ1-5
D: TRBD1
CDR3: CASSARQGAQPQHF
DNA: TGTGCCAGCAGTGCCCGACAGGGCGCTCAGCCCCAGCATTTT

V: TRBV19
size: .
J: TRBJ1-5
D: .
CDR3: CASWEGPSNQPQHF
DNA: TGTGCCAGTTGGGAGGGGCCCTCTAATCAGCCCCAGCATTTT

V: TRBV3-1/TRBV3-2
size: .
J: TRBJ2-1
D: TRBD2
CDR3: CASSQESTGGQFF
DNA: TGTGCCAGCAGCCAAGAATCAACGGGGGGGCAGTTCTTC

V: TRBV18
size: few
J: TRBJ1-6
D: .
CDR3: CASSPTGDNSPLHF
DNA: TGTGCCAGCTCCCCGACAGGAGATAATTCACCCCTCCACTTT

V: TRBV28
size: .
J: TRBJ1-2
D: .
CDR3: CATTAVQEYLNYGYTF
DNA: TGTGCCACCACGGCCGTCCAGGAATATCTTAACTATGGCTACACCTTC

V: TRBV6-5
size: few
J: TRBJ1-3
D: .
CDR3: CASSQQSGNTIYF
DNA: TGTGCCAGCAGTCAACAATCTGGAAACACCATATATTTT

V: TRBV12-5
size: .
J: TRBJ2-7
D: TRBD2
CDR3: CASALAGVYEQYF
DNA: TGTGCTAGTGCTCTAGCGGGAGTCTACGAGCAGTACTTC

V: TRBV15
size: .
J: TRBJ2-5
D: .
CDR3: CATSPGTPLQETQYF
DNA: TGTGCCACCAGCCCCGGGACACCCCTCCAAGAGACCCAGTACTTC

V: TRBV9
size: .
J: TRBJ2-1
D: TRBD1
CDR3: CASSVEWDRGLGEQFF
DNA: TGTGCCAGCAGCGTAGAATGGGACAGGGGGCTGGGGGAGCAGTTCTTC

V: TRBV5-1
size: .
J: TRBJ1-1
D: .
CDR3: CASSLVAGPNTEAFF
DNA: TGCGCCAGCAGCTTGGTAGCAGGGCCGAACACTGAAGCTTTCTTT

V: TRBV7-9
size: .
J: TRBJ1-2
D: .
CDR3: CASSPQESLGYTF
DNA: TGTGCCAGCAGCCCCCAAGAGTCCCTAGGCTACACCTTC

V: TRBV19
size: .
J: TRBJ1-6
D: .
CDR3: CASSLHPSSYNSPLHF
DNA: TGTGCCAGTAGTCTTCACCCGAGCTCCTATAATTCACCCCTCCACTTT

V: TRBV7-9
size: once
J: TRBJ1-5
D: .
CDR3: CASSPPGRSNQPQHF
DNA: TGTGCCAGCAGCCCCCCAGGGCGAAGCAATCAGCCCCAGCATTTT

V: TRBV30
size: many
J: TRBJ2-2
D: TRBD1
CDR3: CGGDREDTGELFF
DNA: TGTGGTGGGGACAGGGAGGACACCGGGGAGCTGTTTTTT

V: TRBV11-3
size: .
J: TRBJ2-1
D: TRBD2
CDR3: CASSEVAGGGSYNEQFF
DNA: TGTGCCAGCAGCGAAGTAGCGGGAGGAGGGTCCTACAATGAGCAGTTCTTC

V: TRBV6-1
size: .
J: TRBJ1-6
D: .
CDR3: CASSELGQGNSPLHF
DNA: TGTGCCAGCAGTGAGCTGGGACAAGGGAATTCACCCCTCCACTTT

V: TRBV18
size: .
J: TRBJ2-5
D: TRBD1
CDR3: CASSPTGGAGETQYF
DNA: TGTGCCAGCTCACCAACAGGGGGCGCGGGCGAGACCCAGTACTTC

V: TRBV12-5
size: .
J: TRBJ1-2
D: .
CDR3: CASGPPGWTANYGYTF
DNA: TGTGCTAGTGGTCCCCCAGGGTGGACAGCTAACTATGGCTACACCTTC

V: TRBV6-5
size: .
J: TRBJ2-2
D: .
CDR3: CASSYSIDTGELFF
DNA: TGTGCCAGCAGTTACTCGATAGACACCGGGGAGCTGTTTTTT

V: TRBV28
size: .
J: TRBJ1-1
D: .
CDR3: CASRDMVNTEAFF
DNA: TGTGCCAGCAGGGACATGGTGAACACTGAAGCTTTCTTT

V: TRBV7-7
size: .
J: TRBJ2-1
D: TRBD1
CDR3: CASSPGQGSVNEQFF
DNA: TGTGCTAGCAGCCCGGGACAGGGCAGCGTCAATGAGCAGTTCTTC

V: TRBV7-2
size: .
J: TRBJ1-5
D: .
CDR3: CASRQRGSNQPQHF
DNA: TGTGCCAGCAGGCAACGGGGTAGCAATCAGCCCCAGCATTTT

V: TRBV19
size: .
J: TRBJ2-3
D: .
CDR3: CASSIGADKADTQYF
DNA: TGTGCCAGTAGTATTGGAGCGGATAAGGCAGATACGCAGTATTTT

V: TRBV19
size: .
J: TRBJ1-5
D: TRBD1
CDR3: CASSGGTGGGQPQHF
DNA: TGTGCCAGTAGTGGGGGAACAGGGGGCGGTCAGCCCCAGCATTTT

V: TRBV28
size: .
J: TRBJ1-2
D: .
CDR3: CASSLFRGNYGYTF
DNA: TGTGCCAGCAGTTTATTTCGGGGGAACTATGGCTACACCTTC

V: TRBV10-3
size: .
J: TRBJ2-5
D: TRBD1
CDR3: CAISESVRGPQETQYF
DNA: TGTGCCATCAGTGAGTCTGTCAGGGGGCCTCAGGAGACCCAGTACTTC

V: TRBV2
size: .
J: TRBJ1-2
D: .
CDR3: CASPHSQGNYGYTF
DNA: TGTGCCAGCCCCCACTCCCAGGGGAACTATGGCTACACCTTC